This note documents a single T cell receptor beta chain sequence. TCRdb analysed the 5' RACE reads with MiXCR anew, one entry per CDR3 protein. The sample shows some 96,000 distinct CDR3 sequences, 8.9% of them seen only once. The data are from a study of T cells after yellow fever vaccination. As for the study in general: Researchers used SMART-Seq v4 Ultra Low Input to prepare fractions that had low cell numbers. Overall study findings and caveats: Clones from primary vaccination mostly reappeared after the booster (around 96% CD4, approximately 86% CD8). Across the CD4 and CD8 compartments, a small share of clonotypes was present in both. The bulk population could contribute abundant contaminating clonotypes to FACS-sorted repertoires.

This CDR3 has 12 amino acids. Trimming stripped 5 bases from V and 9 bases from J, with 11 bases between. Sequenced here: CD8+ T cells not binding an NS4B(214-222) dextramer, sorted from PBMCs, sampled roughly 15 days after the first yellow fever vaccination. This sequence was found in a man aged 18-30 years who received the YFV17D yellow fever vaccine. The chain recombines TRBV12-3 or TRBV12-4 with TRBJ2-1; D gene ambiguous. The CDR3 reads CASSGSRGEQFF. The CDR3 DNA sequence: TGTGCCAGCAGTGGGTCCCGCGGTGAGCAGTTCTTC.